These T cell receptor beta chains were read from a single sample in a study of Ad26.COV2.S vaccination and SARS-CoV-2 variants. Clones were sequenced by immunoSEQ multiplex PCR, and TCRdb holds only the in-frame ones, with some missing. Seen here are about 280,000 clones, more than 75% observed once, and the top ten hold around 3%. The source material was peripheral blood, sampled in a trial of Ad26.COV2.S vaccine versus placebo. These receptors came from a person between 18 and 65 years old who received the Ad26.COV2.S COVID-19 vaccine or a placebo. CDR3s include the opening cysteine and the closing phenylalanine or tryptophan. The D gene is left open where the match is weak. For some rows the clone size is stated as once, few or many, or as a class when expanded; others skip it.

D gene: NA
clone size: NA
J gene: TRBJ1-2
V gene: TRBV6-2/TRBV6-3
CDR3 DNA: TGTGCCAGCAGTTACTCGAGACAGGCGGACACCTTC
CDR3 protein: CASSYSRQADTF

D gene: NA
clone size: NA
J gene: TRBJ1-2
V gene: TRBV4-3
CDR3 DNA: TGCGCCAGCAGCCAAGAAGTCAGGAGGGAAGTCGGCTACACCTTC
CDR3 protein: CASSQEVRREVGYTF

D gene: TRBD1
clone size: NA
J gene: TRBJ1-1
V gene: TRBV15
CDR3 DNA: TGTGCCACCACAACAGGGGTTTGGACTGAAGCTTTCTTT
CDR3 protein: CATTTGVWTEAFF

D gene: NA
clone size: NA
J gene: TRBJ1-2
V gene: TRBV5-1
CDR3 DNA: TGCGCCAGCAGCTTGGCAGAGGGATTGGGGAATGGCTACACCTTC
CDR3 protein: CASSLAEGLGNGYTF

D gene: NA
clone size: NA
J gene: TRBJ2-4
V gene: TRBV5-4
CDR3 DNA: TGTGCCAGCAGCTTGGTCGGGGATCCTACCAAAAACATTCAGTACTTC
CDR3 protein: CASSLVGDPTKNIQYF

D gene: TRBD2
clone size: once
J gene: TRBJ2-1
V gene: TRBV28
CDR3 DNA: TGTGCCAGCAGTTCCGGGACTAGCGGGAGTTGGTACAATGAGCAGTTCTTC
CDR3 protein: CASSSGTSGSWYNEQFF

D gene: NA
clone size: once
J gene: TRBJ2-3
V gene: TRBV6-4
CDR3 DNA: TGTGCCAGCAGTACGCAAGTGTGGACAGATACGCAGTATTTT
CDR3 protein: CASSTQVWTDTQYF

D gene: NA
clone size: NA
J gene: TRBJ1-6
V gene: TRBV2
CDR3 DNA: TGTGCCAGCACCGTTGGGTTATATAATTCACCCCTCCACTTT
CDR3 protein: CASTVGLYNSPLHF

D gene: NA
clone size: NA
J gene: TRBJ1-2
V gene: TRBV11-2
CDR3 DNA: TGTGCCAGCAGCTTAGACGGTTACGGGGGCTACACCTTC
CDR3 protein: CASSLDGYGGYTF

D gene: NA
clone size: NA
J gene: TRBJ1-2
V gene: TRBV6-4
CDR3 DNA: TGTGCCAGCACCGCTGAGGGGGGAACCAACTATGGCTACACCTTC
CDR3 protein: CASTAEGGTNYGYTF

D gene: NA
clone size: once
J gene: TRBJ2-1
V gene: TRBV3-1/TRBV3-2
CDR3 DNA: TGTGCCAGCAGCCAAGCCGTCAGGGAGCAGTTCTTC
CDR3 protein: CASSQAVREQFF

D gene: NA
clone size: NA
J gene: TRBJ2-7
V gene: TRBV5-1
CDR3 DNA: TGCGCCAGCAGCTTCGACAACACCTACGAGCAGTACTTC
CDR3 protein: CASSFDNTYEQYF

D gene: NA
clone size: NA
J gene: TRBJ1-1
V gene: TRBV2
CDR3 DNA: TGTGCCAGCAGTGTCTCGGCAGGAGGAACTGAAGCTTTCTTT
CDR3 protein: CASSVSAGGTEAFF

D gene: NA
clone size: NA
J gene: TRBJ2-1
V gene: TRBV2
CDR3 DNA: TGTGCCAGCAGTGACGCCGGGCGTCGTAATGAGCAGTTCTTC
CDR3 protein: CASSDAGRRNEQFF

D gene: NA
clone size: NA
J gene: TRBJ1-6
V gene: TRBV6-5
CDR3 DNA: TGTGCCAGCAGTTACTCGCAGGGCCTCGGTAATTCACCCCTCCACTTT
CDR3 protein: CASSYSQGLGNSPLHF

D gene: NA
clone size: NA
J gene: TRBJ1-5
V gene: TRBV5-4
CDR3 DNA: TGTGCCAGCAGCTTCTCCGGATCTGGGGATAGCAATCAGCCCCAGCATTTT
CDR3 protein: CASSFSGSGDSNQPQHF

D gene: NA
clone size: NA
J gene: TRBJ2-1
V gene: TRBV27
CDR3 DNA: TGTGCCAGCAGTTCGACTAGTTTTTATGAGCAGTTCTTC
CDR3 protein: CASSSTSFYEQFF

D gene: NA
clone size: NA
J gene: TRBJ2-7
V gene: TRBV12-5
CDR3 DNA: TGTGCTAGTGGTTTGGGTCGGCCCGAGATTCACTACGAGCAGTACTTC
CDR3 protein: CASGLGRPEIHYEQYF

D gene: NA
clone size: NA
J gene: TRBJ2-5
V gene: TRBV18
CDR3 DNA: TGTGCCAGCTCACCACTTAATACCCCGCCGAGCAGCCAAGAGACCCAGTACTTC
CDR3 protein: CASSPLNTPPSSQETQYF

D gene: TRBD1
clone size: once
J gene: TRBJ1-4
V gene: TRBV6-5
CDR3 DNA: TGTGCCAGCAGTTCACCTCAGGGGACAGGGAGTGAAAAACTGTTTTTT
CDR3 protein: CASSSPQGTGSEKLFF

D gene: NA
clone size: NA
J gene: TRBJ2-7
V gene: TRBV20-1
CDR3 DNA: TGCAGTGCTAGTATGGGGGTCTTGTACGAGCAGTACTTC
CDR3 protein: CSASMGVLYEQYF

D gene: NA
clone size: NA
J gene: TRBJ2-1
V gene: TRBV11-3
CDR3 DNA: TGTGCCAGCAGCTTAGTTCCCGACAATGAGCAGTTCTTC
CDR3 protein: CASSLVPDNEQFF

D gene: NA
clone size: NA
J gene: TRBJ2-7
V gene: TRBV2
CDR3 DNA: TGTGCCAGCAGTGTTGGTCGGGAGCAGTACTTC
CDR3 protein: CASSVGREQYF

D gene: NA
clone size: NA
J gene: TRBJ1-5
V gene: TRBV6-2/TRBV6-3
CDR3 DNA: TGTGCCAGCAGTTGGGGCAGTCAAGGCAATCAGCCCCAGCATTTT
CDR3 protein: CASSWGSQGNQPQHF

D gene: NA
clone size: NA
J gene: TRBJ1-2
V gene: TRBV5-1
CDR3 DNA: TGCGCCAGCAGCTTGGAGGTTACAGGGCCCGCGGGCTACACCTTC
CDR3 protein: CASSLEVTGPAGYTF

D gene: NA
clone size: NA
J gene: TRBJ1-2
V gene: TRBV5-1
CDR3 DNA: TGCGCCAGCAGCTTGGATTCGGGTTTCAATGGCTACACCTTC
CDR3 protein: CASSLDSGFNGYTF